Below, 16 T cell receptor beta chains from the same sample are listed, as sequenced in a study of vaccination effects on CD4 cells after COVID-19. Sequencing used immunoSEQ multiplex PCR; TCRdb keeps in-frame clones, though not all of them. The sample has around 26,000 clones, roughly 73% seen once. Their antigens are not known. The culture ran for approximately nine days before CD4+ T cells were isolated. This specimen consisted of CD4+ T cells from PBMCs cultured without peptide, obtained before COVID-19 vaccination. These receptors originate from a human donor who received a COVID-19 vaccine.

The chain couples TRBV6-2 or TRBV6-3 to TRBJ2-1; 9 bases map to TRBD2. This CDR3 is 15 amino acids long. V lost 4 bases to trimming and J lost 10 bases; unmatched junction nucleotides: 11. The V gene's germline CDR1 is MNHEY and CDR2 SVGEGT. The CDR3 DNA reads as TGTGCCAGCAGTTTCCCCCGACTAGCGGTTTCCGAGCAGTTCTTC. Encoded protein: CASSFPRLAVSEQFF.

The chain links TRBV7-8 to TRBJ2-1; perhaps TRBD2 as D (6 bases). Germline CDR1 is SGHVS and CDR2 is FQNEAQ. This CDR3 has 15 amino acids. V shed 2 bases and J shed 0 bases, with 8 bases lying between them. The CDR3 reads CASSLLASSYNEQFF. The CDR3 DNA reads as TGTGCCAGCAGCTTACTAGCGAGCTCCTACAATGAGCAGTTCTTC. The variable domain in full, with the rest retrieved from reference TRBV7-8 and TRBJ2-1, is GAGVSQSPRYKVAKRGQDVALRCDPISGHVSLFWYQQALGQGPEFLTYFQNEAQLDKSGLPSDRFFAERPEGSVSTLKIQRTQQEDSAVYLCASSLLASSYNEQFFGPGTRLTVL.

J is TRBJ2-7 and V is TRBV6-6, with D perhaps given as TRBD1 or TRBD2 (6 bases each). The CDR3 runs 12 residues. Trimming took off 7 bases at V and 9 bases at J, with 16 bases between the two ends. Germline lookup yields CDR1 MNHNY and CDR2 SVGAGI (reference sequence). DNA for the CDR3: TGTGCCAGCACAAATGGGGGGCTCGTGCAGTACTTC. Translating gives CASTNGGLVQYF.

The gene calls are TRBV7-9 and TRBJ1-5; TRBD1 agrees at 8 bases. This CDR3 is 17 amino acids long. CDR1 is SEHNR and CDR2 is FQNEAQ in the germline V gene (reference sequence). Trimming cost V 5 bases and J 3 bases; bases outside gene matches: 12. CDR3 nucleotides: TGTGCCAGCAGCCCCTTTCCTGGGCAGGGGGCCAATCAGCCCCAGCATTTT. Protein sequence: CASSPFPGQGANQPQHF.

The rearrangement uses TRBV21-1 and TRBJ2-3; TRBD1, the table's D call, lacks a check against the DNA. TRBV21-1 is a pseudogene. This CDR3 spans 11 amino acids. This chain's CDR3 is CASMGCDTQYF. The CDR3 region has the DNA TGTGCCAGCATGGGCTGCGATACGCAGTATTTT.

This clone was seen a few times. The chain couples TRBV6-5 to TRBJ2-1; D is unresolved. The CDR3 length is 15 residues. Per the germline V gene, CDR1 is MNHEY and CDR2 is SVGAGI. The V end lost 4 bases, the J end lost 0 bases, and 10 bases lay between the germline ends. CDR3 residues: CASSLTESSYNEQFF. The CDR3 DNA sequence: TGTGCCAGCAGTTTAACAGAGAGCTCCTACAATGAGCAGTTCTTC.

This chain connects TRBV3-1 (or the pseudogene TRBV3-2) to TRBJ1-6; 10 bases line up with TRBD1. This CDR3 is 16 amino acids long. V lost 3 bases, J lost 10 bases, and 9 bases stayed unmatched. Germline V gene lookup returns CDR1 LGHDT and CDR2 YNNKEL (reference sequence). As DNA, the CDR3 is TGTGCCAGCAGCCAGGCCAGACAGGGGGCTGACTCACCCCTCCACTTT. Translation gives CASSQARQGADSPLHF.

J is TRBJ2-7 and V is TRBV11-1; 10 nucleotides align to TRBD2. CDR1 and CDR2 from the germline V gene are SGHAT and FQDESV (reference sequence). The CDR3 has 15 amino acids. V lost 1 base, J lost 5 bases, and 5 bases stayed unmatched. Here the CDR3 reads CASSLGASGSHEQYF. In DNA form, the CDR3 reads TGTGCCAGCAGCTTAGGGGCTAGCGGGAGTCACGAGCAGTACTTC.

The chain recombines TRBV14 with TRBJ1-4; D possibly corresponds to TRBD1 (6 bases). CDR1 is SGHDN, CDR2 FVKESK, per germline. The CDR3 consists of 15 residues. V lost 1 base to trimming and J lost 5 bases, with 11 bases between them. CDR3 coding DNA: TGTGCCAGCAGCCAAGGGGGGGCGTCGAATGAAAAACTGTTTTTT. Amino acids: CASSQGGASNEKLFF.

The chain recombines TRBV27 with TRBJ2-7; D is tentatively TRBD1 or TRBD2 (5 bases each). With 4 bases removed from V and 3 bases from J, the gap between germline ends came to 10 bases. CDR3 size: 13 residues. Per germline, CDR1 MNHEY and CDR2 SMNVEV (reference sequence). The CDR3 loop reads CASSSPGRYEQYF. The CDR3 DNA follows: TGTGCCAGCAGTTCGCCGGGGCGCTACGAGCAGTACTTC.

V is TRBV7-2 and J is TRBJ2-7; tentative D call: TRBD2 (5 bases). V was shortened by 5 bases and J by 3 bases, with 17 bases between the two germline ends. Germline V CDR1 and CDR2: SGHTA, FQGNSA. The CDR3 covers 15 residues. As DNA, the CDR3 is TGTGCCAGCAGCCCGAAGCGGTCTCCCTTCTACGAGCAGTACTTC. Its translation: CASSPKRSPFYEQYF.

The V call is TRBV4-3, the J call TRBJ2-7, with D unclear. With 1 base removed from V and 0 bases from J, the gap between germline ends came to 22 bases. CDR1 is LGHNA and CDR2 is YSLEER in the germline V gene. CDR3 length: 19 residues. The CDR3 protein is CASSQGIQWRRNLSYEQYF. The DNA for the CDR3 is TGCGCCAGCAGCCAAGGGATTCAATGGCGACGGAACCTCTCCTACGAGCAGTACTTC.

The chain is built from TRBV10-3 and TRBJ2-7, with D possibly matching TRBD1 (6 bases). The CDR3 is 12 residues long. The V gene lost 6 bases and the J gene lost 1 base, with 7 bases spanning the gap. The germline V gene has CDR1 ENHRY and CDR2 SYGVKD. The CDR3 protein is CAIRRGSYEQYF. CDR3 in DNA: TGTGCCATCAGGAGGGGGTCCTACGAGCAGTACTTC.

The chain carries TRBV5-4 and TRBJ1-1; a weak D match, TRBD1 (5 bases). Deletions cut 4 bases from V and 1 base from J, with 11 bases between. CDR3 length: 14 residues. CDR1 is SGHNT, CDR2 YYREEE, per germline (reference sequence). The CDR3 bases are TGTGCCAGCAGCGAACCGAGGGGGAACACTGAAGCTTTCTTT. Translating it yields CASSEPRGNTEAFF.

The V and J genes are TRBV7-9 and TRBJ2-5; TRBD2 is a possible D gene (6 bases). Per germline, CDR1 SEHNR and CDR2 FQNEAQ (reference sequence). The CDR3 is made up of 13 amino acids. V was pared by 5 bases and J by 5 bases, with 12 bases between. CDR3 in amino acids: CASSLLARETQYF. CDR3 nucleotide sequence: TGTGCCAGCAGCCTCCTAGCGAGGGAGACCCAGTACTTC.

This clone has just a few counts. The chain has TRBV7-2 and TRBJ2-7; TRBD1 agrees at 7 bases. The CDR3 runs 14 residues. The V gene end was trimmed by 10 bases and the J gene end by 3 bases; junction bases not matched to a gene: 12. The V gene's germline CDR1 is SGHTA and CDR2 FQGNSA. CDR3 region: CATRLDRVGYEQYF. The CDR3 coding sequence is TGTGCCACCAGACTCGACAGGGTCGGCTACGAGCAGTACTTC.